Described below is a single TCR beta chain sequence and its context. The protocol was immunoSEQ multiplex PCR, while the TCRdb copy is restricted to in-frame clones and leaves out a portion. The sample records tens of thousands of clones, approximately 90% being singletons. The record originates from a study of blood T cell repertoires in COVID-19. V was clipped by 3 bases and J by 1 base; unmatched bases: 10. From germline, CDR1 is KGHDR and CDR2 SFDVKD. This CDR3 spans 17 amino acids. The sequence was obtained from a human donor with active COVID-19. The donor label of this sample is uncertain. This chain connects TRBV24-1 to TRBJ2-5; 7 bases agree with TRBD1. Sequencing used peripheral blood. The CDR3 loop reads CATSDPFEKGAQETQYF. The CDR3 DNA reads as TGTGCCACCAGTGATCCGTTTGAAAAGGGGGCCCAAGAGACCCAGTACTTC.